These T cell receptor beta chains were read from a single sample in a study of shared clonotypes between healthy human individuals. Data came from immunoSEQ multiplex PCR; TCRdb stores just in-frame clones and leaves some out. The data contain about 2.3 million clones, just over 90% of them singletons. Input material: naive CD4+ T cells from PBMCs. These receptors all stem from a man aged 18 to 30 in good health. Some clones in this sample may be carry-over from other donors' samples. Both conserved end residues are part of each CDR3. D genes are given only for firm matches. Clone size is not always given. Where it is, it says once, few, many or a class for expanded clones.

d_gene	v_gene	j_gene	abundance	CDR3nt	CDR3aa
NA	TRBV28	TRBJ1-5	NA	TGTGCCAGCAGGCCGATCCCTGAGGGTTCGGGGGTCAATCAGCCCCAGCATTTT	CASRPIPEGSGVNQPQHF
NA	TRBV6-5	TRBJ2-6	NA	TGTGCCAGCAGTTACGCAGGGGCGGGGGCCAACGTCCTGACTTTC	CASSYAGAGANVLTF
NA	TRBV5-1	TRBJ2-5	once	TGCGCCAGCAGTGGCCCGGGTGGGCAAGAGACCCAGTACTTC	CASSGPGGQETQYF
TRBD2	TRBV6-6	TRBJ2-3	NA	TGTGCCAGCAGTCTCCAGGCTAGCGGGACAGATACGCAGTATTTT	CASSLQASGTDTQYF
NA	TRBV4-1	TRBJ2-1	NA	TGCGCCAGCAGCCGCGACCACAATGAGCAGTTCTTC	CASSRDHNEQFF
TRBD2	TRBV4-2	TRBJ2-1	NA	TGTGCCAGCAGCCAAGGCCCCCGCCCTAGCGGGAGGGCCAATGAGCAGTTCTTC	CASSQGPRPSGRANEQFF
NA	TRBV9	TRBJ2-7	NA	TGTGCCAGCAGCGTAGACCCCTCTCCCTCGGGCGAGCAGTACTTC	CASSVDPSPSGEQYF
NA	TRBV4-1	TRBJ1-1	NA	TGCGCCAGCAGCCAAGATCCTCGGTCCATGAACACTGAAGCTTTCTTT	CASSQDPRSMNTEAFF
NA	TRBV19	TRBJ1-3	NA	TGTGCCAGTAATGCATTAGCTGGAAACACCATATATTTT	CASNALAGNTIYF
NA	TRBV6-5	TRBJ2-3	NA	TGTGCCAGCAGGGTGGTTCTAAGCACAGATACGCAGTATTTT	CASRVVLSTDTQYF
TRBD2	TRBV5-1	TRBJ2-3	NA	TGCGCCAGCAGCGCCGGACTAGCGGGAGGGAGCACAGATACGCAGTATTTT	CASSAGLAGGSTDTQYF
NA	TRBV28	TRBJ2-7	NA	TGTGCCAGCAGTTCCACCCGGACCGGAACGAGGGAGCAGTACTTC	CASSSTRTGTREQYF
TRBD1	TRBV15	TRBJ1-5	NA	TGTGCCACCAGCAGAGCGAGGGGACAGCAATATAGCAATCAGCCCCAGCATTTT	CATSRARGQQYSNQPQHF
NA	TRBV6-6	TRBJ2-7	once	TGTGCCAGCAGTCGACAGAGCTACGAGCAGTACTTC	CASSRQSYEQYF
TRBD1	TRBV7-2	TRBJ1-1	NA	TGTGCCAGCAGCTCAAAGTCAGGGGGCCGGAACACTGAAGCTTTCTTT	CASSSKSGGRNTEAFF
NA	TRBV28	TRBJ2-2	NA	TGTGCCAGCAGTCTTACCGGGGAGCTGTTTTTT	CASSLTGELFF
TRBD1	TRBV2	TRBJ1-1	NA	TGTGCCAGCAGCCGACAGGGTATGAACACTGAAGCTTTCTTT	CASSRQGMNTEAFF
NA	TRBV4-3	TRBJ2-6	NA	TGCGCCAGCAGCCCGGTCCGGGGGACTGGGGCCAACGTCCTGACTTTC	CASSPVRGTGANVLTF
NA	TRBV5-5	TRBJ1-5	few	TGTGCCAGCAGCCCCATTGGACAGCCCCAGCATTTT	CASSPIGQPQHF
TRBD1	TRBV9	TRBJ2-2	NA	TGTGCCAGCAGCCCTCGGACAGGAACCACCGGGGAGCTGTTTTTT	CASSPRTGTTGELFF
NA	TRBV18	TRBJ2-3	NA	TGTGCCAGCTCACCACGGTGGCGGGAATCAGATACGCAGTATTTT	CASSPRWRESDTQYF
NA	TRBV28	TRBJ1-5	NA	TGTGCCAGCACCGGGATGGGGCAGGGGAGGCAGCCCCAGCATTTT	CASTGMGQGRQPQHF
NA	TRBV5-4	TRBJ2-4	NA	TGTGCCAGCAGCTTTACTCGGGGGAACATTCAGTACTTC	CASSFTRGNIQYF
TRBD2	TRBV19	TRBJ2-7	NA	TGTGCCAGTAGTAGCGGGAGAGAAAGCTCCTACGAGCAGTACTTC	CASSSGRESSYEQYF
TRBD1	TRBV28	TRBJ1-1	NA	TGTGCCAGCAGTTTGAGTGCGACAGGGGGCGCGAGCACTGAAGCTTTCTTT	CASSLSATGGASTEAFF
NA	TRBV28	TRBJ1-3	NA	TGTGCCAGCACCTCTAGGATAGAGGGAAACACCATATATTTT	CASTSRIEGNTIYF
TRBD2	TRBV19	TRBJ2-5	NA	TGTGCCAGTAGTTCTTCTAGCGGGAAAGAGACCCAGTACTTC	CASSSSSGKETQYF
TRBD2	TRBV7-3	TRBJ2-2	NA	TGTGCCAGCAGCCTCGGGACTAGCGGGAGGTTCGCGAACACCGGGGAGCTGTTTTTT	CASSLGTSGRFANTGELFF
TRBD1	TRBV18	TRBJ1-2	NA	TGTGCCAGCTCACCCGGGACAGGGGACCTGAAGATCTACACCTTC	CASSPGTGDLKIYTF
TRBD2	TRBV6-5	TRBJ2-3	NA	TGTGCCAGCAGTCCGGGACTAGCGACAGATACGCAGTATTTT	CASSPGLATDTQYF
TRBD2	TRBV5-5	TRBJ2-1	NA	TGTGCCAGCAGCTTTAGGACTAGCGGGAACGATGAGCAGTTCTTC	CASSFRTSGNDEQFF
TRBD1	TRBV28	TRBJ1-2	NA	TGTGCCAGCAGTTTCTGGGACAGGGAAAACTATGGCTACACCTTC	CASSFWDRENYGYTF
TRBD1	TRBV4-2	TRBJ2-7	NA	TGTGCCAGCAGCCAAGCCCAGGGGACAGTAAAGTACTTC	CASSQAQGTVKYF
NA	TRBV27	TRBJ1-1	NA	TGTGCCAGCAGTTTAGGCCTTAGGGGGGAGAACACTGAAGCTTTCTTT	CASSLGLRGENTEAFF
NA	TRBV4-2	TRBJ2-7	few	TGTGCCAGCAGCCAAGAGCGGAGATACGAGCAGTACTTC	CASSQERRYEQYF
NA	TRBV7-2	TRBJ1-2	NA	TGTGCCAGCAGCTTAGGTCCGGGGAGTCGTGGCTACACCTTC	CASSLGPGSRGYTF
NA	TRBV6-5	TRBJ1-1	once	TGTGCCAGCAAGGGTCAGGGGACCACTGAAGCTTTCTTT	CASKGQGTTEAFF
NA	TRBV7-9	TRBJ1-5	NA	TGTGCCAGCAGCTTAGGGCTCGGCCAGGGGAGCAATCAGCCCCAGCATTTT	CASSLGLGQGSNQPQHF
NA	TRBV5-4	TRBJ2-1	NA	TGTGCCAGCAGCTTGGTTGCGGGTAATGAGCAGTTCTTC	CASSLVAGNEQFF
NA	TRBV13	TRBJ2-3	NA	TGTGCCAGCAGCTCCACAGATACGCAGTATTTT	CASSSTDTQYF
NA	TRBV29-1	TRBJ2-2	NA	TGCAGCGTTGTTTCCGTCAGCCGTCAAGGAACCGGGGAGCTGTTTTTT	CSVVSVSRQGTGELFF
TRBD1	TRBV30	TRBJ1-5	few	TGTGCCTGGAGTACGCTACAGGGGGGTCAGCCCCAGCATTTT	CAWSTLQGGQPQHF
NA	TRBV5-1	TRBJ2-5	NA	TGCGCCAGCAGCTCCAGCGGGACAGCAGGGGGGACCCAGTACTTC	CASSSSGTAGGTQYF